This T cell receptor beta chain appears in the sequencing data of a study of T cells after yellow fever vaccination. In the study overall: Any fraction with a low cell number was prepared using SMART-Seq v4 Ultra Low Input.

The CDR3 spans 11 residues. V was pared by 6 bases and J by 8 bases, with 12 bases between. Germline loops: CDR1 DFQATT, CDR2 SNEGSKA (reference sequence). For TCR, cDNA came from 5'RACE template switching, which added a universal primer site and UMIs. TCRdb recomputed calls from the 5' RACE reads with MiXCR, one row per CDR3 protein. The sample holds about 340,000 distinct CDR3 sequences, approximately 4% seen once. About this clonotype itself: The antigen is unknown.

Study findings and constraints: From the bulk population, abundant clonotypes could contaminate and appear within FACS-sorted repertoires. A small proportion of clonotypes was detected in both the CD4 and CD8 compartments.

Sequenced here: PBMCs, sampled 5 days after the yellow fever booster vaccination. The source of this sequence is a man younger than 30 who received the YFV17D yellow fever vaccine. The V gene is TRBV20-1, the J gene TRBJ2-3; weak D call: TRBD2 (5 bases). CDR3 bases: TGCAGTGCCTCGTTAGGAGGTACGCAGTATTTT. This gives the protein CSASLGGTQYF.